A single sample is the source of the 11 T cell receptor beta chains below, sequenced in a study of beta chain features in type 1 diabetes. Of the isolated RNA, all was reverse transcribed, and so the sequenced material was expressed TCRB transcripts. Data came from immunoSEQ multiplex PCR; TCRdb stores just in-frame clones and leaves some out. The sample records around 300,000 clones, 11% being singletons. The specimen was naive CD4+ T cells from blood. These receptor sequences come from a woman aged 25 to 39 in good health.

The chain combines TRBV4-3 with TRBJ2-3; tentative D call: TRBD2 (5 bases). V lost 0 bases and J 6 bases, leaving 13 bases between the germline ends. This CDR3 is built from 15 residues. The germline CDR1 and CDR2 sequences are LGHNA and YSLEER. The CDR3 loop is CASSQEGRWRDTQYF. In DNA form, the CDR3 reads TGCGCCAGCAGCCAAGAAGGGCGGTGGAGGGATACGCAGTATTTT.

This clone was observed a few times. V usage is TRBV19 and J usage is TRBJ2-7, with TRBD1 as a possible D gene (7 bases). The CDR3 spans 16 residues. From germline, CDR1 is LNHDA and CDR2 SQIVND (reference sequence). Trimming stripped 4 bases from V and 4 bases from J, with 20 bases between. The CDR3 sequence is CASSNWAGTAEYEQYF. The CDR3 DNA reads TGTGCCAGTAGTAATTGGGCGGGGACAGCGGAATACGAGCAGTACTTC.

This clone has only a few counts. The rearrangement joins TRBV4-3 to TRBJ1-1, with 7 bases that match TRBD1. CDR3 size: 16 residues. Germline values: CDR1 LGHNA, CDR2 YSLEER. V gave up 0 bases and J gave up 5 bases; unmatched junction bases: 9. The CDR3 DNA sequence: TGCGCCAGCAGCCAAGATCGGGCAGGGGGTGATACTGAAGCTTTCTTT. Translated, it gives CASSQDRAGGDTEAFF.

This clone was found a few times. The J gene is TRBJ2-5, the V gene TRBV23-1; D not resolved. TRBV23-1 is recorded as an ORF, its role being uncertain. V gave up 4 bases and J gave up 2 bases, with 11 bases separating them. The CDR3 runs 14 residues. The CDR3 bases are TGCGCCAGCAGTCCAGCCGCGACTCAAGAGACCCAGTACTTC. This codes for CASSPAATQETQYF.

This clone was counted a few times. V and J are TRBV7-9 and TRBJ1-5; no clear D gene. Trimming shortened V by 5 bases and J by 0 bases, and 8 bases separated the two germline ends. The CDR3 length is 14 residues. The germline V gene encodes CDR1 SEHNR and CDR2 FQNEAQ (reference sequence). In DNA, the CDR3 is TGTGCCAGCAGCCCACAGAGTAGCAATCAGCCCCAGCATTTT. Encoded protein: CASSPQSSNQPQHF.

This CDR3 reads CASSPDAGGGELFF. The CDR3 DNA follows: TGCGCCAGCAGCCCCGACGCCGGGGGAGGGGAGCTGTTTTTT. The rearrangement uses TRBV5-1 and TRBJ2-2, with D possibly being TRBD2 (6 bases). The CDR3 covers 14 residues. V dropped 4 bases and J dropped 8 bases, with 15 bases sitting between them. Germline CDR1 and CDR2: SGHRS and YFSETQ.

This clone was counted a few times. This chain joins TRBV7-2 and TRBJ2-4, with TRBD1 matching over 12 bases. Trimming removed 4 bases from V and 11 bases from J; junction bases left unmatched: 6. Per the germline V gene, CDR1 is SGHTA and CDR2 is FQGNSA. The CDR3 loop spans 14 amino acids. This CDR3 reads CASSSSGTGGVQYF. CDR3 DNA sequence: TGTGCCAGCAGCTCCTCCGGGACAGGGGGCGTTCAGTACTTC. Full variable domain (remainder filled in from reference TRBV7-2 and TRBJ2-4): GAGVSQSPSNKVTEKGKDVELRCDPISGHTALYWYRQSLGQGLEFLIYFQGNSAPDKSGLPSDRFSAERTGGSVSTLTIQRTQQEDSAVYLCASSSSGTGGVQYFGAGTRLSVL.

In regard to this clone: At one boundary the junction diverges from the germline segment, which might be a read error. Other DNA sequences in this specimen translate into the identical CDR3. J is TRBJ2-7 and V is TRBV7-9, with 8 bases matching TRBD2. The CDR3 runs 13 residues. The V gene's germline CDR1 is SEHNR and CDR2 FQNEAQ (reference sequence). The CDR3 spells CASSLAGPYEQYF. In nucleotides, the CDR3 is TGTGCCAGCAGTTTAGCGGGGCCCTACGAGCAGTACTTC.

This chain's CDR3 is CSVDRDRGYNEQFF. Here the CDR3 DNA reads TGCAGCGTTGATCGAGACAGGGGATACAATGAGCAGTTCTTC. The J gene is TRBJ2-1, the V gene TRBV29-1; TRBD1 matches 8 bases. Germline V CDR1 and CDR2: SQVTM, ANQGSEA. This CDR3 comprises 14 residues. V shed 3 bases, J shed 4 bases, and the junction held 5 bases outside the gene matches.

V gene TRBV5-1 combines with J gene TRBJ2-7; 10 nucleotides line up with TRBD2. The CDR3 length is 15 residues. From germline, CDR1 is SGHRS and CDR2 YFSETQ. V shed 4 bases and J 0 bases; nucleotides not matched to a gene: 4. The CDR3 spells CASSPGTSDSYEQYF. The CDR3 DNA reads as TGCGCCAGCAGCCCCGGGACTAGCGACTCCTACGAGCAGTACTTC.

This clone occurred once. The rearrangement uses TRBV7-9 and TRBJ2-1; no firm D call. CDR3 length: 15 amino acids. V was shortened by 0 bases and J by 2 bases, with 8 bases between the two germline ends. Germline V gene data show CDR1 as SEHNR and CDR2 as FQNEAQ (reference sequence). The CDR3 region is CASSLARLTYNEQFF. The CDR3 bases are TGTGCCAGCAGCTTAGCGCGCCTTACCTACAATGAGCAGTTCTTC.